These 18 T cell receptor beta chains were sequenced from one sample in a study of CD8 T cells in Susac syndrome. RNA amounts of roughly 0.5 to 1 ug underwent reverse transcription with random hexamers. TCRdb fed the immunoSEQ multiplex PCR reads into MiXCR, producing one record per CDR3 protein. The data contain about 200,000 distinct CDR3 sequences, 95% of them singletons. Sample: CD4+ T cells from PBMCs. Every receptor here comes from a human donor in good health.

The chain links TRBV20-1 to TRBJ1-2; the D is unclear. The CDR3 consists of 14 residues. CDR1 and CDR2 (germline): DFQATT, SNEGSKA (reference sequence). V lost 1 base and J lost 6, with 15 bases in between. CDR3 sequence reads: CSARVRSASNGYTF. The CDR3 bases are TGCAGTGCTAGAGTCCGGTCGGCATCTAATGGCTACACCTTC.

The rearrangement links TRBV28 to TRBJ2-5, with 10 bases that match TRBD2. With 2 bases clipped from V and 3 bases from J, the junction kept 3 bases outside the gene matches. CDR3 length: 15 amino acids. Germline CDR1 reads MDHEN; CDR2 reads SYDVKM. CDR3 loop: CASSLGGLAEETQYF. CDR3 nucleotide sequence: TGTGCCAGCAGTTTAGGAGGACTAGCGGAAGAGACCCAGTACTTC.

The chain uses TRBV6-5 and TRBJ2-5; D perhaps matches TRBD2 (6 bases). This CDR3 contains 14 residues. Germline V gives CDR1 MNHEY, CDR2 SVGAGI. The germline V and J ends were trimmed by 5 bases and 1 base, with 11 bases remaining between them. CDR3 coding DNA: TGTGCCAGCAGTGGTCGGGGAGGCCAAGAGACCCAGTACTTC. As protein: CASSGRGGQETQYF.

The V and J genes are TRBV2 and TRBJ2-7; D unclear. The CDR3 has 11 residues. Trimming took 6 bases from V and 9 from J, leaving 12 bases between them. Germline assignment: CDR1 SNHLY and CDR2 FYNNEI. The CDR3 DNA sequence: TGTGCCAGCAGCGACGAGGAACGGCAGTACTTC. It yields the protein CASSDEERQYF. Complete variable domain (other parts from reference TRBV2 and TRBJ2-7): EPEVTQTPSHQVTQMGQEVILRCVPISNHLYFYWYRQILGQKVEFLVSFYNNEISEKSEIFDDQFSVERPDGSNFTLKIRSTKLEDSAMYFCASSDEERQYFGPGTRLTVT.

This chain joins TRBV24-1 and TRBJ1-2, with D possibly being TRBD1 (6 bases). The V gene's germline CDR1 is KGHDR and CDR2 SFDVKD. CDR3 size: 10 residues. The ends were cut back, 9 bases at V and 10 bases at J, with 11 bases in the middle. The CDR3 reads CATLAGVYTF. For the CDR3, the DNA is TGTGCCACCCTAGCAGGGGTCTACACCTTC.

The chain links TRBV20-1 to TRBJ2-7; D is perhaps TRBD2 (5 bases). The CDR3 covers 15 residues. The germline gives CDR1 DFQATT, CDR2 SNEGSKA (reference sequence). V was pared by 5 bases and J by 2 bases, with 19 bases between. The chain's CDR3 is CSAGPSLGTPYEQYF. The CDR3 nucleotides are TGCAGTGCTGGCCCCTCACTAGGCACTCCCTACGAGCAGTACTTC.

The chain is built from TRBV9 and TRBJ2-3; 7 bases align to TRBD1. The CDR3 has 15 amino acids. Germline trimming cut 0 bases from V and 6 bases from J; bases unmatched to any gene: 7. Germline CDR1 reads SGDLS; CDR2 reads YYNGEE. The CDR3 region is CASSVVGTAPDTQYF. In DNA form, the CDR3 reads TGTGCCAGCAGCGTAGTGGGGACAGCTCCGGATACGCAGTATTTT.

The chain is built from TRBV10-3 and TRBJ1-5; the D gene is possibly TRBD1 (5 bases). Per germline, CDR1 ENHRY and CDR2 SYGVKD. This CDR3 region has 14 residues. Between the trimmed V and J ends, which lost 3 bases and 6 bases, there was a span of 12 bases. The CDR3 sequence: CAISDRLRGQPQHF. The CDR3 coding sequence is TGTGCCATCAGTGATCGGCTGAGGGGTCAGCCCCAGCATTTT.

The CDR3 protein is CASSLAGGQGRGSTDTQYF. CDR3 DNA sequence: TGCGCCAGCAGCTTGGCCGGGGGACAGGGGAGAGGTAGCACAGATACGCAGTATTTT. The chain carries TRBV5-1 and TRBJ2-3; 10 nucleotides agree with TRBD1. V lost 0 bases to trimming and J lost 0 bases; unmatched junction nucleotides: 10. The length of the CDR3 is 19 residues. CDR1 is SGHRS and CDR2 is YFSETQ in the germline V gene.

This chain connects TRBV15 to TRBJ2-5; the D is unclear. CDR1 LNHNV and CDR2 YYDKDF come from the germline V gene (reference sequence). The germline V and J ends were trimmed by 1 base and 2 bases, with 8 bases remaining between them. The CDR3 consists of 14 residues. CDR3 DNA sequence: TGTGCCACCAGCAGAGGAACCCAGCAAGAGACCCAGTACTTC. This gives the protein CATSRGTQQETQYF.

The CDR3 bases are TGTGCCAGCAGCCCTCGGGCTAGCGGGACCACCGGGGAGCTGTTTTTT. Its protein is CASSPRASGTTGELFF. The chain recombines TRBV12-3 or TRBV12-4 with TRBJ2-2; 9 bases map to TRBD2. CDR3 size: 16 residues. Germline trimming cut 6 bases from V and 4 bases from J; bases unmatched to any gene: 9.

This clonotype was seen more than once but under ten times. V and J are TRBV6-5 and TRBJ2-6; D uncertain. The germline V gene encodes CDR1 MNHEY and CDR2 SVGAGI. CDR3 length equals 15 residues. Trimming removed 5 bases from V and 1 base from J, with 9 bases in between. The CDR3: CASSQRRSGANVLTF. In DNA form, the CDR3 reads TGTGCCAGCAGTCAGAGAAGGTCTGGGGCCAACGTCCTGACTTTC.

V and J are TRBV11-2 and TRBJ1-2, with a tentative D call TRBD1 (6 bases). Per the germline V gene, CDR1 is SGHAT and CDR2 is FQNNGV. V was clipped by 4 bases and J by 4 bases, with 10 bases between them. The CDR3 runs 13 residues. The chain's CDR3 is CASSSGGAYGYTF. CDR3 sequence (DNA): TGTGCCAGCAGCTCCGGGGGGGCCTATGGCTACACCTTC. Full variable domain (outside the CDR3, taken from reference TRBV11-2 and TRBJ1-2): EAGVAQSPRYKIIEKRQSVAFWCNPISGHATLYWYQQILGQGPKLLIQFQNNGVVDDSQLPKDRFSAERLKGVDSTLKIQPAKLEDSAVYLCASSSGGAYGYTFGSGTRLTVV.

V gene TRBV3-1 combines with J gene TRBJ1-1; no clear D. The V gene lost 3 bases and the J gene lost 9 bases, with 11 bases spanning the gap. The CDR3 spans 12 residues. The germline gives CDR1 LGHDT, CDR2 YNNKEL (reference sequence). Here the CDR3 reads CASSQETWKAFF. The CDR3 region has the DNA TGTGCCAGCAGCCAGGAAACCTGGAAAGCTTTCTTT.

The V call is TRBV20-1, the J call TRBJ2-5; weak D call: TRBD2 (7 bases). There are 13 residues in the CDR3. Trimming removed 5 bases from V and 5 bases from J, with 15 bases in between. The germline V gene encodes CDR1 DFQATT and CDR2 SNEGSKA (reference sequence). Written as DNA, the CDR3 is TGCAGTGCTCAGAAGGGGGGGCTGGAGACCCAGTACTTC. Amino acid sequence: CSAQKGGLETQYF.

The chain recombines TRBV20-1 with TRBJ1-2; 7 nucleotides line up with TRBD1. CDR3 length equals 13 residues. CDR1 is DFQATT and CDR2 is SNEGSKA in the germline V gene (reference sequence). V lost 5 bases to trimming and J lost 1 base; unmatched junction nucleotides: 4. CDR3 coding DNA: TGCAGTGCTGGACGGGACAGTAACTATGGCTACACCTTC. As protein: CSAGRDSNYGYTF.

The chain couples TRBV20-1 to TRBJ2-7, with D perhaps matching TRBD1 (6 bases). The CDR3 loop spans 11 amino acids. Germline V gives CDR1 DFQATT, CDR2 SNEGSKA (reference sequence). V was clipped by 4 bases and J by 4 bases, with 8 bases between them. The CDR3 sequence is CSANREYEQYF. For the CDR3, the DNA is TGCAGTGCTAACAGGGAATACGAGCAGTACTTC.

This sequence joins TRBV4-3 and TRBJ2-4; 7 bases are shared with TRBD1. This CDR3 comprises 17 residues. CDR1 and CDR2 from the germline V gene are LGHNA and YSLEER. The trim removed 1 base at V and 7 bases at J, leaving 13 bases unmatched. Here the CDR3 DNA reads TGCGCCAGCAGCCAAGTGTATGACAGGGTGGGTGATAACATTCAGTACTTC. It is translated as CASSQVYDRVGDNIQYF.